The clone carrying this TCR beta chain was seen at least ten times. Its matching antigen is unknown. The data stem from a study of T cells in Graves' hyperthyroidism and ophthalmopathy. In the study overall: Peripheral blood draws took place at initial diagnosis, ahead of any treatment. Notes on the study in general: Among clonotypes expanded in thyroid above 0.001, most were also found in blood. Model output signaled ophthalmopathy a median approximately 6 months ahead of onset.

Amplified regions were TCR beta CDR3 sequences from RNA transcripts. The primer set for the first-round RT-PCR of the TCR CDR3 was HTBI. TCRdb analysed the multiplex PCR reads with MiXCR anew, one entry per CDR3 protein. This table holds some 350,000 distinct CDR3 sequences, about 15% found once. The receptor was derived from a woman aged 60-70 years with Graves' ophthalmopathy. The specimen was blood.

CDR3 coding DNA: TGTGCCAGCAGCTTACTCACTAGCGGGGCATACAATGAGCAGTTCTTC. Encoded protein: CASSLLTSGAYNEQFF. The gene calls are TRBV11-2 and TRBJ2-1; TRBD2 aligns across 10 bases. Germline CDR1 reads SGHAT; CDR2 reads FQNNGV. The ends lost 2 bases at V and 4 bases at J; junction bases unmatched: 5. The CDR3 extends over 16 amino acids.